This TCR beta chain comes out of a study of Graves' ophthalmopathy and Graves' hyperthyroidism. This clonotype came up many times. From germline, CDR1 is SGHRS and CDR2 YFSETQ. Unmatched junction bases numbered 9, after V lost 3 bases and J lost 6 bases. CDR3 length: 14 residues. RNA served as the template for amplifying TCR beta CDR3 regions. The first-round RT-PCR employed HTBI primers together with the Qiagen OneStep RT-PCR kit. A multiplex PCR was then performed as the second round. TCRdb ran MiXCR on the multiplex PCR reads and lists one entry per CDR3 protein. The sample includes about 380,000 distinct CDR3 sequences, 15% of them seen just once.

The sequenced sample consisted of peripheral blood. The TCR comes from a woman aged 18-35 years with stable Graves' hyperthyroidism. V usage is TRBV5-1 and J usage is TRBJ2-7, with 7 bases aligning to TRBD1. The CDR3 here is CASSSTGTVGEQYF. CDR3 sequence (DNA): TGCGCCAGCAGCTCGACAGGGACGGTGGGCGAGCAGTACTTC. Complete variable domain (other parts from reference TRBV5-1 and TRBJ2-7): KAGVTQTPRYLIKTRGQQVTLSCSPISGHRSVSWYQQTPGQGLQFLFEYFSETQRNKGNFPGRFSGRQFSNSRSEMNVSTLELGDSALYLCASSSTGTVGEQYFGPGTRLTVT.